This TCR beta chain was documented in a study of early T cells in non-severe SARS-CoV-2 infection. Study details: The chains were unpaired, and the sequenced material was bulk RNA from unsorted whole blood. The study's findings and limits: Clonotype matching in VDJdb favored anti-spike CD8 responses and did not capture private and CD4 specificities.

This clonotype was seen at least ten times. Its antigen is not identified. Individual cDNA molecules each received unique molecular identifiers attached to them. One entry per CDR3 protein, called by TCRdb with MiXCR from the 5' RACE reads. The sample contains tens of thousands of distinct CDR3 sequences, more than 4.5% of which appear only once. The clonotype originates from an adult who was a healthcare worker with PCR-confirmed SARS-CoV-2 infection or an uninfected control (not recorded which). Sequencing was carried out using whole blood.

The CDR3 DNA follows: TGTGCCAGCAGTCGGAGAGTGGTTGGGGGGCTTTACAATGAGCAGTTCTTC. Protein product: CASSRRVVGGLYNEQFF. The rearrangement uses TRBV2 and TRBJ2-1; D is possibly TRBD1 or TRBD2 (6 bases each). The CDR3 sequence is 17 residues long. From germline, CDR1 is SNHLY and CDR2 FYNNEI. Trimming took 5 bases from V and 4 from J, leaving 21 bases between them.